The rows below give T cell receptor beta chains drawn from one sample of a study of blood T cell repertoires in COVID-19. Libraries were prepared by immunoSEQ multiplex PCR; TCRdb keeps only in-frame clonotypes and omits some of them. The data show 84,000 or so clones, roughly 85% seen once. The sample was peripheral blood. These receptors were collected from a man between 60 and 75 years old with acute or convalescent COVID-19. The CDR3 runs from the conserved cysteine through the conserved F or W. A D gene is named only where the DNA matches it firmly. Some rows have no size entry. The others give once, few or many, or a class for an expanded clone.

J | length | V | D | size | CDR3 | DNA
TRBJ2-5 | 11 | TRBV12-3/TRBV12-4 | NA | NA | CASRGRETQYF | TGTGCCAGCAGGGGGCGGGAGACCCAGTACTTC
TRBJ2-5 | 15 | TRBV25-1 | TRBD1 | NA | CASSDMGQGRETQYF | TGTGCCAGCAGTGACATGGGACAGGGTAGGGAGACCCAGTACTTC
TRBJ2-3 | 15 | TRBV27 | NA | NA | CASSYRGASTDTQYF | TGTGCCAGCAGTTACCGGGGAGCTTCCACAGATACGCAGTATTTT
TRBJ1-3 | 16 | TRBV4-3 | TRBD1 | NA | CASSQGYRGTGNTIYF | TGCGCCAGCAGCCAAGGGTACAGGGGAACTGGAAACACCATATATTTT
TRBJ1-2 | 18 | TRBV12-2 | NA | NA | CASRSWGRGTGDNYGYTF | NA
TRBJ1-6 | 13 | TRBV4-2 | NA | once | CASSQDENSPLHF | TGTGCCAGCAGCCAAGATGAGAATTCACCCCTCCACTTT
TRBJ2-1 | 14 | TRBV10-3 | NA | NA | CAISEFRQDNEQFF | TGTGCCATCAGTGAGTTTAGACAGGACAATGAGCAGTTCTTC
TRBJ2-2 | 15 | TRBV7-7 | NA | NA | CASSLARTNSGELFF | TGTGCCAGCAGCTTAGCGCGAACTAATTCCGGGGAGCTGTTTTTT
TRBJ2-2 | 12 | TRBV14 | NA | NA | CASSPWSGELFF | TGTGCCAGCAGCCCATGGAGCGGGGAGCTGTTTTTT
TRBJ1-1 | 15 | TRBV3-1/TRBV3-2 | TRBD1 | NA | CASSPPKSTGAEAFF | TGTGCCAGCAGCCCCCCAAAGTCGACAGGGGCTGAAGCTTTCTTT
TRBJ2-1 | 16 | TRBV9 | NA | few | CASSFTTGISYNEQFF | TGTGCCAGCAGCTTCACGACAGGAATCTCCTACAATGAGCAGTTCTTC
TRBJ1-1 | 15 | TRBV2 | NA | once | CASSEAERGNTEAFF | TGTGCCAGCAGTGAAGCAGAAAGGGGGAACACTGAAGCTTTCTTT
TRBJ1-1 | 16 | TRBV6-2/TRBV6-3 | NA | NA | CASSPNSGPKNTEAFF | TGTGCCAGCAGTCCAAACAGCGGACCGAAGAACACTGAAGCTTTCTTT
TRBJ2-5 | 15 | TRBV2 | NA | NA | CASSESPEGPETQYF | TGTGCCAGCAGTGAAAGCCCGGAGGGCCCGGAGACCCAGTACTTC
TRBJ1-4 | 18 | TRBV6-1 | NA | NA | CASSEAGHPDDTNEKLFF | TGTGCCAGCAGTGAAGCCGGACACCCTGACGATACTAATGAAAAACTGTTTTTT
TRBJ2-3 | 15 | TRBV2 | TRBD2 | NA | CASTLVAGATDTQYF | TGTGCCAGCACCCTGGTAGCGGGCGCCACAGATACGCAGTATTTT
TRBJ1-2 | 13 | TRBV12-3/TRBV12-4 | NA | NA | CASRPGRGYGYTF | TGTGCCAGCAGGCCCGGCAGGGGATATGGCTACACCTTC
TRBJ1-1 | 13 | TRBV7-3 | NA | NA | CASSSRQNTEAFF | TGTGCCAGCAGCTCCCGACAGAACACTGAAGCTTTCTTT
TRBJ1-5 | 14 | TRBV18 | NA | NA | CASSPAPGNQPQHF | TGTGCCAGCTCACCAGCCCCGGGGAATCAGCCCCAGCATTTT
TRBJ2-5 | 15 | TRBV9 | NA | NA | CASSVGEVEGETQYF | TGTGCCAGCAGCGTAGGGGAGGTTGAGGGAGAGACCCAGTACTTC
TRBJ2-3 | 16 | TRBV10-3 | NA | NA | CAISDSTVTTTDTQYF | TGTGCCATCAGTGACTCGACAGTCACTACCACAGATACGCAGTATTTT
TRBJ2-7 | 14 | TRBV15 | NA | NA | CATSPLASRDEQYF | TGTGCCACCAGCCCTCTAGCGAGCCGGGACGAGCAGTACTTC
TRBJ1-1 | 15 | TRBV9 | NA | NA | CASSSTGLGDTEAFF | TGTGCCAGCAGCTCCACAGGGCTTGGAGACACTGAAGCTTTCTTT
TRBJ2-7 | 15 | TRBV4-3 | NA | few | CASSQAHRGLYEQYF | TGCGCCAGCAGCCAAGCTCACAGGGGACTCTACGAGCAGTACTTC
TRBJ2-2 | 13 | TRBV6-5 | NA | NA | CALKAGNTGELFF | TGTGCCCTAAAGGCGGGGAACACCGGGGAGCTGTTTTTT
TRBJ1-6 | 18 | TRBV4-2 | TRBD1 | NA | CASSQESPGTGSNSPLHF | TGTGCCAGCAGCCAAGAATCACCCGGGACAGGGAGCAATTCACCCCTCCACTTT
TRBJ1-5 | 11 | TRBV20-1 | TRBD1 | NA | CSARDGWDSFF | TGCAGTGCTAGAGATGGGTGGGACAGCTTTTTT
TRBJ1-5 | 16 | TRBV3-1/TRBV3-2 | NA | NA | CASSQGLPGGNQPQHF | TGTGCCAGCAGCCAAGGACTCCCCGGGGGCAATCAGCCCCAGCATTTT
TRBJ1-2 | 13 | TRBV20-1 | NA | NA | CSASNTDTYGYTF | TGCAGTGCCAGTAACACAGATACCTATGGCTACACCTTC
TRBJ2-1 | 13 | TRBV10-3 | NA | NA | CAIKAELFIEQFF | TGTGCCATCAAGGCGGAGTTGTTCATTGAGCAGTTCTTC
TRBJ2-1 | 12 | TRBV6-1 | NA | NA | CASSEMADEQFF | TGTGCCAGCAGTGAAATGGCAGATGAGCAGTTCTTC
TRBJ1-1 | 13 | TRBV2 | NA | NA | CASSRDIDTEAFF | TGTGCCAGCAGTAGGGACATAGACACTGAAGCTTTCTTT
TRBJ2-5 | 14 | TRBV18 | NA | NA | CASSPPGLKETQYF | TGTGCCAGCTCACCACCGGGACTCAAAGAGACCCAGTACTTC
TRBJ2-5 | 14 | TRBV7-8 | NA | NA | CASSFGRAAETQYF | TGTGCCAGCAGCTTCGGCAGGGCGGCGGAGACCCAGTACTTC
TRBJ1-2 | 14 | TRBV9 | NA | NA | CASSVDPGSYGYTF | TGTGCCAGCAGCGTAGACCCGGGAAGCTATGGCTACACCTTC
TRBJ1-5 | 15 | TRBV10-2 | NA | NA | CASTPSGDGNQPQHF | TGCGCCAGCACCCCGAGCGGGGACGGCAATCAGCCCCAGCATTTT
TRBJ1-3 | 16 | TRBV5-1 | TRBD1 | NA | CASSLAPGGGGNTIYF | TGCGCCAGCAGCTTGGCGCCAGGGGGAGGTGGAAACACCATATATTTT
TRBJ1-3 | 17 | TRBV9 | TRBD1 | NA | CASSLKTGEVGGNTIYF | TGTGCCAGCAGCCTTAAAACAGGGGAGGTCGGTGGAAACACCATATATTTT
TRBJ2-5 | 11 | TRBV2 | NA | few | CASTREETQYF | TGTGCCAGCACACGGGAGGAGACCCAGTACTTC
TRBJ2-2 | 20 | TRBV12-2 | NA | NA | CASRPPHLGDRARSAGELFF | TGTGCAAGTCGCCCCCCCCACCTTGGGGACAGGGCTCGGAGCGCCGGGGAGCTGTTTTTT
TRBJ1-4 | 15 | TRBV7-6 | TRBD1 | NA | CASSLANRGYEKLFF | TGTGCCAGCAGCTTAGCTAACAGGGGTTATGAAAAACTGTTTTTT
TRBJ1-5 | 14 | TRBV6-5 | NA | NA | CASTSARDNQPQHF | TGTGCCAGCACCTCAGCCAGGGACAATCAGCCCCAGCATTTT
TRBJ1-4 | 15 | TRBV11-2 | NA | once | CASSFRQSTNEKLFF | TGTGCCAGCAGCTTTCGACAGTCAACTAATGAAAAACTGTTTTTT
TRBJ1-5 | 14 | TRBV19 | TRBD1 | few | CASSGQGGNQPQHF | TGTGCCAGTAGCGGACAGGGTGGAAACCAGCCCCAGCATTTT
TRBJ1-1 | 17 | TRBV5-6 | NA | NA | CASSLRTQGSMNTEAFF | TGTGCCAGCAGCTTGCGGACACAGGGTTCCATGAACACTGAAGCTTTCTTT
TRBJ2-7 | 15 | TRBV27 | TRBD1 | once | CASSLGTESSYEQYF | TGTGCCAGCAGTTTAGGGACAGAGAGCTCCTACGAGCAGTACTTC
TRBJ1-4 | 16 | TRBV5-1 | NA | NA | CASSLAPQGTNEKLFF | TGCGCCAGCAGCTTGGCCCCACAGGGTACTAATGAAAAACTGTTTTTT
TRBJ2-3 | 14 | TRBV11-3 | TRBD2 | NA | CASSPGGAQDTQYF | TGTGCCAGCAGCCCCGGGGGGGCCCAAGATACGCAGTATTTT
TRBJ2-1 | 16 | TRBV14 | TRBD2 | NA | CASSQQRGLPNNEQFF | TGTGCCAGCAGCCAACAGCGGGGGCTCCCGAACAATGAGCAGTTCTTC
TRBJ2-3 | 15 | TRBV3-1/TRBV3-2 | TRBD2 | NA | CASSQDRLAGDTQYF | TGTGCCAGCAGCCAAGATCGCCTAGCGGGGGATACGCAGTATTTT
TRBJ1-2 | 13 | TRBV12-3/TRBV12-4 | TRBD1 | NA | CASRKDRGSGYTF | TGTGCCAGCAGAAAGGACAGGGGGTCTGGCTACACCTTC
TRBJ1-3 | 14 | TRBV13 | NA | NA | CASSVSGSGNTIYF | TGTGCCAGCAGCGTCTCAGGGTCCGGAAACACCATATATTTT
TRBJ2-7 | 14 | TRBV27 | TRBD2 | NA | CASSLSWNGREQYF | TGTGCCAGCAGTTTATCATGGAACGGGAGGGAGCAGTACTTC
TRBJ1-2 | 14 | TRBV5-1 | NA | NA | CASSLAGQGLYYTF | TGCGCCAGCAGCTTGGCTGGGCAGGGGTTGTATTACACCTTC
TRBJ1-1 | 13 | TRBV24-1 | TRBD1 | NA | CATSDIWTGTAFF | TGTGCCACCAGTGATATTTGGACAGGGACGGCTTTCTTT